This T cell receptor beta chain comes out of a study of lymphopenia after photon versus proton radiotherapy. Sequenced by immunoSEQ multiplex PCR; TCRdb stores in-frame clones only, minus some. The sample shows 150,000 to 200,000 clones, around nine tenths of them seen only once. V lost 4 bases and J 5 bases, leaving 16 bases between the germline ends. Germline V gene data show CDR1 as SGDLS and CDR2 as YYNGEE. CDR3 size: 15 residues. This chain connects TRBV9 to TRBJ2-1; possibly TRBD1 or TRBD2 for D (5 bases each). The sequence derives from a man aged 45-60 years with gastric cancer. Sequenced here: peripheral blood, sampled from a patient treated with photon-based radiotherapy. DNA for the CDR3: TGTGCCAGCAGCACCCGACCGGGACCAAACAATGAGCAGTTCTTC. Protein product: CASSTRPGPNNEQFF.